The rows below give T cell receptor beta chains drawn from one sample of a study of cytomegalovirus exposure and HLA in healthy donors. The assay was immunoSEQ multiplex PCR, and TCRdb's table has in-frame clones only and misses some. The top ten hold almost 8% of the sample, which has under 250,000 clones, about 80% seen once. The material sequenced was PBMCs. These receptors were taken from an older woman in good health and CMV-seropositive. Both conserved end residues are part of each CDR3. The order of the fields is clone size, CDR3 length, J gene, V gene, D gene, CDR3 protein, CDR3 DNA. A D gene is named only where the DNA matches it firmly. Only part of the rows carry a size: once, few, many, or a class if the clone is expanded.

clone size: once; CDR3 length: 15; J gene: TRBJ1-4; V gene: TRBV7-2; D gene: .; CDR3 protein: CASSLDTGFNEKLFF; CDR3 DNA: TGTGCCAGCAGCTTAGATACGGGGTTTAATGAAAAACTGTTTTTT
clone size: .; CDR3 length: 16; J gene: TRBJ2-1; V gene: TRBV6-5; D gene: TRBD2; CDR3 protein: CASSFLAGLSYNEQFF; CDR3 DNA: TGTGCCAGCAGTTTCTTAGCGGGACTTTCCTACAATGAGCAGTTCTTC
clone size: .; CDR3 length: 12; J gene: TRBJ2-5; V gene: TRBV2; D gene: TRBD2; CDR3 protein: CASRRGLAAQYF; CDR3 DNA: TGTGCCAGCAGGAGGGGACTAGCGGCCCAGTACTTC
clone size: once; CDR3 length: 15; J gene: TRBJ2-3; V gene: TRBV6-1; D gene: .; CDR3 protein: CASSETGHFTDTQYF; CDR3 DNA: TGTGCCAGCAGTGAAACGGGACACTTCACAGATACGCAGTATTTT
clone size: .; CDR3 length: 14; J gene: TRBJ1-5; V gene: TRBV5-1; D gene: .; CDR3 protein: CASSPSPGNQPQHF; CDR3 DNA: TGCGCCAGCAGCCCTTCCCCAGGGAATCAGCCCCAGCATTTT
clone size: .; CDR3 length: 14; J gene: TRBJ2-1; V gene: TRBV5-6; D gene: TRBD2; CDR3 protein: CASSSVTGGSEQFF; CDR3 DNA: TGTGCCAGCAGCTCGGTAACGGGAGGGAGTGAGCAGTTCTTC
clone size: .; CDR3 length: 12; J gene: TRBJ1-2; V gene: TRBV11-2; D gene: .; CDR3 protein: CASSPQQYGYTF; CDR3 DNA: TGTGCCAGCAGCCCACAGCAATATGGCTACACCTTC
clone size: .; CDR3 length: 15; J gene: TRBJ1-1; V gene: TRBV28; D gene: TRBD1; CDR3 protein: CASSLSTGAGPEAFF; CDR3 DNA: TGTGCCAGCAGCTTATCTACAGGGGCCGGCCCTGAAGCTTTCTTT
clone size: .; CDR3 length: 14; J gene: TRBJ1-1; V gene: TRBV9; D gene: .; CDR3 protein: CASSVAGLNTEAFF; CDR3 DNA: TGTGCCAGCAGCGTAGCCGGACTTAACACTGAAGCTTTCTTT
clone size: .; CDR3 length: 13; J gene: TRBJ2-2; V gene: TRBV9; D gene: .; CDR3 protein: CASSLRGVGELFF; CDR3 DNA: TGTGCCAGCAGCCTCAGGGGAGTCGGGGAGCTGTTTTTT
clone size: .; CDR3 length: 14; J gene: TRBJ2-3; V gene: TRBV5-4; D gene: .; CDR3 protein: CASSLAGGTDTQYF; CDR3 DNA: TGTGCCAGCAGCTTGGCCGGGGGCACAGATACGCAGTATTTT
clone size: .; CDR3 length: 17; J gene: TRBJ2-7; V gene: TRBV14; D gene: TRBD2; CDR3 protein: CASSQFVGTSDSYEQYF; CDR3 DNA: TGTGCCAGCAGCCAGTTTGTCGGGACTAGCGACTCCTACGAGCAGTACTTC
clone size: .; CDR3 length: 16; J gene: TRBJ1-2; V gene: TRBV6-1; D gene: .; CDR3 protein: CASSEAVGSSAYGYTF; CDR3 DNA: TGTGCCAGCAGTGAAGCAGTAGGGAGTTCTGCCTATGGCTACACCTTC
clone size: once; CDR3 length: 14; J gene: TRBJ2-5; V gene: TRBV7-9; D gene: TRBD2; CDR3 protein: CASTRSGSLETQYF; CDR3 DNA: TGTGCCAGCACCCGCAGCGGGAGTTTAGAGACCCAGTACTTC
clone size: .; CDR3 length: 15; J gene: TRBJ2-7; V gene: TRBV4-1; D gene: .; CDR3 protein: CASSQEVGTYYEQYF; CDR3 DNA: TGCGCCAGCAGCCAAGAAGTAGGGACTTACTACGAGCAGTACTTC
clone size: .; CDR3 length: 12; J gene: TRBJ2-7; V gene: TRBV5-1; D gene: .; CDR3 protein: CASSLGGSDQYF; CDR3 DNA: TGCGCCAGCAGCTTGGGGGGCTCGGACCAATACTTC
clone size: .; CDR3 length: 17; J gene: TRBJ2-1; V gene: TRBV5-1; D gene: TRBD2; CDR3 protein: CASSLAGKREAPSEQFF; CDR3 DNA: TGCGCCAGCAGCCTCGCCGGAAAGCGGGAGGCCCCTTCTGAGCAGTTCTTC
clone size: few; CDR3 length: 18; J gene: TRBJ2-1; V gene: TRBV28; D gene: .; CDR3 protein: CASSLFEVRRPSYNEQFF; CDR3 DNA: TGTGCCAGCAGTTTATTCGAAGTGCGGCGGCCCTCCTACAATGAGCAGTTCTTC
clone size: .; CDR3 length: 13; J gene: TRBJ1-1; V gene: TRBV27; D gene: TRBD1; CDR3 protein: CASSEQGYPEAFF; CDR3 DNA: TGTGCCAGCAGTGAACAGGGGTACCCTGAAGCTTTCTTT
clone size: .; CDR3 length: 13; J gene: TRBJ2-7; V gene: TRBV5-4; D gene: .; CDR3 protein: CASSHRERYEQYF; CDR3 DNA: TGTGCCAGCAGCCACAGGGAAAGGTACGAGCAGTACTTC
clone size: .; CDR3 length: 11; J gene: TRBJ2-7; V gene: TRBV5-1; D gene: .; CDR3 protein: CASNFGSEQYF; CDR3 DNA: TGCGCCAGCAATTTCGGGAGCGAGCAGTACTTC
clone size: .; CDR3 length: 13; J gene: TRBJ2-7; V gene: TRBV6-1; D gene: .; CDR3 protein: CASSELGPYEQYF; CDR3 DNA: TGTGCCAGCAGTGAGCTAGGTCCCTACGAGCAGTACTTC
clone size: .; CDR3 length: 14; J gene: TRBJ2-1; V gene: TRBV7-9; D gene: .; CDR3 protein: CASSPLPSSHEQFF; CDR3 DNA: TGTGCCAGCAGCCCCCTCCCTAGTTCACATGAGCAGTTCTTC
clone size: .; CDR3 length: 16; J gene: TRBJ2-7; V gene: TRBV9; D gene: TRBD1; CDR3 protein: CASSVGPGTGTYEQYF; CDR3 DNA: TGTGCCAGCAGCGTAGGTCCCGGGACAGGGACCTACGAGCAGTACTTC
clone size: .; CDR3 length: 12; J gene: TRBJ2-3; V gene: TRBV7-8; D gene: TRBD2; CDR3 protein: CASSHSGDTQYF; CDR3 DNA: TGTGCCAGCTCTCATAGCGGGGATACGCAGTATTTT
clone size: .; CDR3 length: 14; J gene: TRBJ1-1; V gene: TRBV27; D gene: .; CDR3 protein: CASSLPGQNTEAFF; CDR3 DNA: TGTGCCAGCAGTTTGCCTGGACAGAACACTGAAGCTTTCTTT
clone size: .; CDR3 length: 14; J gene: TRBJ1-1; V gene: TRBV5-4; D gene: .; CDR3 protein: CASSTRGTAAEAFF; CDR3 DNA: TGTGCCAGCAGCACCCGGGGTACAGCTGCTGAAGCTTTCTTT
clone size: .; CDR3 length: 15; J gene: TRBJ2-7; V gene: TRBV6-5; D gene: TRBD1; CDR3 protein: CASSTLKDRSYEQYF; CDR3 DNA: TGTGCCAGCAGCACCCTAAAGGACAGGTCGTACGAGCAGTACTTC
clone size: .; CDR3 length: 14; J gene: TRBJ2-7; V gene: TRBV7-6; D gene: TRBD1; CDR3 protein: CASSPQTGGYEQYF; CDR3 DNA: TGTGCCAGCAGCCCGCAGACAGGGGGTTACGAGCAGTACTTC